The entry that follows covers one TCR beta chain sequence. Its antigen has not been determined. Base qualities are not provided; no much larger clone lies one nucleotide away. The sample originates from a study of long-term antiretroviral therapy in people with HIV (dated 2022 in TCRdb). In the study overall: The earliest samples were collected about a decade before the 2015 WHO recommendation for immediate ART, when ART was typically delayed until CD4 counts fell. A retrospective serial study tested whether ART initiation and durable HIV suppression were associated with changes in peripheral blood TRB repertoire composition and diversity. From some 28 adults with confirmed HIV infection, the cohort provided 192 cryopreserved PBMC samples, gathered serially across a mean of approximately six years (range 1-12). About 35% of the 30 participants with HIV were female. No cross-contamination during QIAcube processing turned up in test extractions that ran a monoclonal T-cell line alongside 30 to 40 polyclonal samples.

Overall results and qualifications from the work: Because cell numbers in pre-ART samples were limited, unsorted PBMC were profiled instead of sorted CD4+ and CD8+ T cells. Narrower CDR3 length ranges were observed in HIV repertoires than in controls, and an antigen-experienced repertoire with only a slight naive shift after ART was suggested by the network structure. Inferences about post-ART repertoire changes are limited because no data were available on ART adherence, viral resistance or therapy changes. Because PBMC availability was limited, only the TCR beta chain was sequenced, with no alpha chain pairing. A significant increase in TRB diversity was found to be associated with ART initiation, although TRB diversity was observed to remain significantly below that of transplant donor controls even after long-term ART. The samples span the years 2004 to 2017, and the ART regimens used may be less effective than current regimens. Expanded TRB clones identified before ART initiation dominated the repertoire across all time points, though the dominance fluctuated and decreased in many PLHIV after ART.

The immunoSEQ hsTCRB v3.0 assay was used at survey level resolution for TRB variable region sequencing. TRB sequencing targeted a depth of about 35,000-55,000 T-cell genomes per sample. TRB libraries were pooled and sequenced on an Illumina MiSeq using a v3 150-cycle kit. Per the original workflow: Analysis of repertoires was carried out in R inside a reproducible Nextflow workflow spanning QC, data transformation and analysis. LymphoSeq2, an R package for exploring AIRR-Seq data, was used to implement the custom analyses. A few samples that produced fewer than 5000 total TRB sequences were removed, so 150 to 200 HIV repertoires were analyzed. Of the roughly 190 retained HIV repertoires, 55 to 60 were collected before and about 130 after ART initiation. Each repertoire was downsampled to 5000 TRB nucleotide sequences, and summary statistics were averaged across 100 downsampling iterations. The analysis kept only TRB sequences whose CDR3 regions were at least seven amino acids long. Diversity was assessed using a clonality score derived from Shannon entropy and using the Gini coefficient. In repertoire networks, the top 5000 CDR3 amino acid sequences were linked whenever an edit distance of one separated two sequences. Antigen specificity groups and MHC restriction were predicted for TRB CDR3 amino acid sequences with GLIPH2. To flag known associations with CMV, EBV, HIV or tissue antigens, CDR3 amino acid sequences were compared against VDJdb and McPAS-TCR. Pre-ART, post-ART and control groups were compared with Wilcoxon signed-rank tests and Holm-Bonferroni correction. Imported from immuneACCESS, the table was reduced by TCRdb to in-frame sequences with V and J called. These copies leave out some clones; in studies compared against another copy, an unresolved V gene accounts for under half, and the cause of the remainder is not known. That table gives V, J and clone size, and the DNA gave D and trimming. The sample contains roughly 42,000 clones, more than 75% of them found a single time. The ten largest clones capture roughly 5% of the sample.

Inclusion was restricted to participants for whom at least one PBMC sample before ART initiation and at least two post-ART samples were available. All participants with HIV were treated in the United States of America. Before DNA extraction, cryopreserved samples containing roughly 0.9-10 million PBMC were thawed and washed. At the time of the earliest PBMC sample, participants with HIV were aged between 23 and 54 years. Each participant contributed PBMC samples from 1-4 timepoints before ART initiation and 2-8 timepoints after ART initiation, with a median of 7 samples. For every participant, serial HIV viral load, CD4+ T-cell count, ART history and demographic data were obtained. Using a Qiagen kit on a QIAcube, genomic DNA was extracted from unsorted PBMC, with samples processed in batches of 12. The CDR3 spans 12 residues, from the cysteine through the phenylalanine. Here the CDR3 DNA is all that survives: 36 bases in frame from base 1. V is pared back by 7 bases and J by 6 bases, with 12 bases lying between the germline termini. Per the germline V gene, SNHLY is the CDR1 and FYNNEI is the CDR2.

Recombination joined TRBV2 with TRBJ1-1; the best D guess is TRBD1, with 5 bases matching. Sequenced here: unsorted PBMCs, sampled 0.1 years before starting antiretroviral therapy. The clonotype was recovered from a woman between 50 and 59 years old with HIV. The CDR3 here reads CASNQGRAEAFF. Here is the DNA: TGTGCCAGCAATCAGGGTAGGGCTGAAGCTTTCTTT.